A single sample is the source of the 26 T cell receptor beta chains below, sequenced in a study of cytomegalovirus exposure and HLA in healthy donors. This table comes from immunoSEQ multiplex PCR, and its TCRdb copy is limited to in-frame clones, with some not included. The profile shows about 200,000 clones, around 87% of them singletons. Sequencing was done on a sample of PBMCs. Receptor source: a woman between 18 and 30 years old in good health and CMV-seropositive.

The chain employs TRBV5-4 and TRBJ2-7, with D possibly matching TRBD1 (6 bases). The length of the CDR3 is 12 residues. V lost 0 bases, J lost 6 bases, and 7 bases lay in between. Germline V CDR1 and CDR2: SGHNT, YYREEE (reference sequence). This CDR3 is CASSLGGREQYF. The CDR3 DNA follows: TGTGCCAGCAGCTTGGGGGGGCGCGAGCAGTACTTC. Variable domain in full (rest from reference TRBV5-4 and TRBJ2-7): ETGVTQSPTHLIKTRGQQVTLRCSSQSGHNTVSWYQQALGQGPQFIFQYYREEENGRGNFPPRFSGLQFPNYSSELNVNALELDDSALYLCASSLGGREQYFGPGTRLTVT.

This clone was counted only a few times. This sequence joins TRBV29-1 and TRBJ1-1; TRBD1 might be the D (6 bases). Germline loops: CDR1 SQVTM, CDR2 ANQGSEA. This CDR3 comprises 14 residues. V lost 6 bases to trimming and J lost 5 bases, with 19 bases between them. The CDR3 nucleotides are TGCAGCGTGGCTCCACAGGGCGCAGGAACTGAAGCTTTCTTT. This translates into CSVAPQGAGTEAFF.

The DNA for the CDR3 is TGTGCCAGCAGACCGCCGGGACTGTACAATGAGCAGTTCTTC. Its protein product is CASRPPGLYNEQFF. The genes are TRBV6-5 and TRBJ2-1; possible D gene TRBD2, 6 bases. CDR1 MNHEY and CDR2 SVGAGI come from the germline V gene. V lost 6 bases and J 4 bases, leaving 13 bases between the germline ends. The CDR3 is 14 residues long.

The rearrangement links TRBV5-6 to TRBJ2-3; D unresolved. Germline V gene sequence: CDR1 SGHDT, CDR2 YYEEEE. The CDR3 is made up of 12 amino acids. Trimming removed 0 bases from V and 7 bases from J, with 6 bases in between. CDR3 sequence (DNA): TGTGCCAGCAGCTTGGTAGACTATACGCAGTATTTT. Amino acid sequence: CASSLVDYTQYF.

The gene calls are TRBV7-9 and TRBJ1-4, with TRBD1 matching over 7 bases. The germline CDR1 and CDR2 sequences are SEHNR and FQNEAQ (reference sequence). CDR3 length: 16 residues. The V and J ends lost 1 base and 5 bases, in that order; junction bases with no gene match: 7. The CDR3, as DNA: TGTGCCAGCAGCTTAGGGGGAGGCAGGGGGAATGAAAAACTGTTTTTT. Amino acid sequence: CASSLGGGRGNEKLFF.

The chain has TRBV7-9 and TRBJ2-1, with 8 bases identical to TRBD2. Per the germline V gene, CDR1 is SEHNR and CDR2 is FQNEAQ (reference sequence). This CDR3 has 15 amino acids. The V gene end was trimmed by 6 bases and the J gene end by 3 bases; junction bases not matched to a gene: 7. The CDR3 loop is CASSPKREFYNEQFF. CDR3 DNA: TGTGCCAGCAGTCCCAAGCGGGAGTTCTACAATGAGCAGTTCTTC.

V is TRBV6-6 and J is TRBJ2-7, with D unclear. The V end lost 5 bases, the J end lost 6 bases, and 11 bases lay between the germline ends. The CDR3 is made up of 12 amino acids. Germline V gene sequence: CDR1 MNHNY, CDR2 SVGAGI (reference sequence). The chain's CDR3 is CASSLGPGEQYF. The CDR3 DNA follows: TGTGCCAGCAGTCTGGGCCCAGGCGAGCAGTACTTC.

The V gene is TRBV12-5, the J gene TRBJ2-3; TRBD2 matches 10 bases. The CDR3 runs 14 residues. The V segment lost 7 bases and the J segment 5 bases; nucleotides outside the gene matches: 6. Germline V gene lookup returns CDR1 LGHNT and CDR2 FRNRAP. In nucleotides, the CDR3 is TGTGCTAGTGCTACAGCGGGAGGGGGAGATACGCAGTATTTT. Its translation is CASATAGGGDTQYF. Looking up the rest from reference TRBV12-5 and TRBJ2-3 gives the full variable domain: DARVTQTPRHKVTEMGQEVTMRCQPILGHNTVFWYRQTMMQGLELLAYFRNRAPLDDSGMPKDRFSAEMPDATLATLKIQPSEPRDSAVYFCASATAGGGDTQYFGPGTRLTVL.

The rearrangement uses TRBV5-6 and TRBJ1-5, with unresolved D. The CDR3 length is 14 residues. The germline CDR1 and CDR2 sequences are SGHDT and YYEEEE. The V and J ends lost 1 base and 9 bases respectively, with 14 bases between them. As DNA, the CDR3 is TGTGCCAGCAGCTTGCAACGGTCCCATGCGCCCCAGCATTTT. This sequence encodes CASSLQRSHAPQHF. Looking up the rest from reference TRBV5-6 and TRBJ1-5 gives the full variable domain: DAGVTQSPTHLIKTRGQQVTLRCSPKSGHDTVSWYQQALGQGPQFIFQYYEEEERQRGNFPDRFSGHQFPNYSSELNVNALLLGDSALYLCASSLQRSHAPQHFGDGTRLSIL.

The V call is TRBV28, the J call TRBJ1-1; D remains ambiguous. V lost 1 base and J lost 4, with 10 bases in between. The CDR3 is 14 residues long. Germline V gene lookup returns CDR1 MDHEN and CDR2 SYDVKM. Written as DNA, the CDR3 is TGTGCCAGCAGTTTATTAGATTTCGGCACTGAAGCTTTCTTT. Its translation is CASSLLDFGTEAFF.

The chain combines TRBV15 with TRBJ1-1; no clear D. Germline V gives CDR1 LNHNV, CDR2 YYDKDF (reference sequence). Deletions cut 0 bases from V and 11 bases from J, with 13 bases between. CDR3 length equals 13 residues. CDR3 loop: CATSREPVTEAFF. CDR3 DNA sequence: TGTGCCACCAGCAGAGAGCCGGTAACCGAGGCTTTCTTT.

V gene TRBV7-6 combines with J gene TRBJ2-2, with D maybe TRBD2 (6 bases). CDR1 and CDR2 (germline): SGHVS, FNYEAQ. V gave up 5 bases and J gave up 7 bases, with 23 bases separating them. The CDR3 has 17 residues. CDR3 nucleotide sequence: TGTGCCAGCAGCCCCGGGGAGGAGACAGAGAGGGGCGGGGAGCTGTTTTTT. It codes for CASSPGEETERGGELFF.

The V call is TRBV27, the J call TRBJ2-3; D is unresolved. Germline V lookup: CDR1 MNHEY, CDR2 SMNVEV (reference sequence). V shed 5 bases and J shed 5 bases, with 8 bases lying between them. CDR3 length equals 12 residues. The CDR3 loop reads CASSPRRDTQYF. The CDR3, as DNA: TGTGCCAGCAGTCCCCGTCGAGATACGCAGTATTTT.

This chain joins TRBV28 and TRBJ1-2, with D maybe TRBD1 (5 bases). The V gene lost 4 bases and the J gene lost 8 bases, with 11 bases spanning the gap. CDR1 and CDR2 (germline): MDHEN, SYDVKM. The CDR3 is 12 residues long. The CDR3 sequence: CASSSQGKGYTF. CDR3 coding DNA: TGTGCCAGCAGTTCCCAGGGTAAAGGCTACACCTTC.

The chain couples TRBV10-3 to TRBJ1-5, with a weak D call TRBD1 (5 bases). The CDR3 has 13 residues. The germline V gene encodes CDR1 ENHRY and CDR2 SYGVKD. Trimming removed 10 bases from V and 9 bases from J, with 19 bases in between. Here the CDR3 DNA reads TGTGCCACCTCCCGGGGGGGGGATCGGCCCCAGCATTTT. As protein: CATSRGGDRPQHF.

In its sample, this clone was seen a few times. The chain carries TRBV4-1 and TRBJ1-1, with D perhaps TRBD1 (6 bases). V gave up 2 bases and J gave up 1 base, with 11 bases separating them. This CDR3 contains 15 residues. Germline CDR1 reads MGHRA; CDR2 reads YSYEKL. The CDR3 sequence: CASSQRRGQNTEAFF. In DNA form, the CDR3 reads TGCGCCAGCAGCCAACGCAGGGGCCAGAACACTGAAGCTTTCTTT.

This clone came up many times. The rearrangement joins TRBV5-1 to TRBJ1-1; D not resolved. The germline V gene has CDR1 SGHRS and CDR2 YFSETQ. The V end was cut by 4 bases, the J end by 5 bases, with 15 bases between. The CDR3 totals 14 residues. As DNA, the CDR3 is TGCGCCAGCAGCCTACATTCGATGGAGACTGAAGCTTTCTTT. Its protein is CASSLHSMETEAFF.

The rearrangement joins TRBV30 to TRBJ1-1; D gene unclear. CDR1 and CDR2 from the germline V gene are GTSNPN and SVGIG (reference sequence). V shed 0 bases and J shed 2 bases, with 7 bases lying between them. There are 13 residues in the CDR3. Here the CDR3 reads CAWSVPGNTEAFF. CDR3 DNA sequence: TGTGCCTGGAGTGTCCCGGGAAACACTGAAGCTTTCTTT.

The chain has TRBV6-1 and TRBJ1-5; 8 bases map to TRBD1. J was trimmed by 3 bases and V by 1 base; bases with no gene match: 2. This CDR3 is built from 15 residues. Per the germline V gene, CDR1 is MNHNS and CDR2 is SASEGT. The CDR3 sequence is CASSEVRGPNQPQHF. CDR3 coding DNA: TGTGCCAGCAGTGAAGTCAGGGGGCCCAATCAGCCCCAGCATTTT.

The chain couples TRBV27 to TRBJ1-2; perhaps TRBD1 as D (5 bases). The CDR3 sequence is 14 residues long. V dropped 3 bases and J dropped 9 bases, with 17 bases sitting between them. Germline V gene lookup returns CDR1 MNHEY and CDR2 SMNVEV (reference sequence). In nucleotides, the CDR3 is TGTGCCAGCAGTTTGGGGACTGATTACCCTCGCTACACCTTC. It codes for CASSLGTDYPRYTF.

The V and J genes are TRBV2 and TRBJ1-1; TRBD1 matches 11 bases. V was clipped by 5 bases and J by 8 bases; unmatched bases: 4. The CDR3 length is 13 residues. CDR1 is SNHLY and CDR2 is FYNNEI in the germline V gene. The CDR3 loop reads CASSKRTGGEAFF. For the CDR3, the DNA is TGTGCCAGCAGTAAACGGACAGGGGGCGAAGCTTTCTTT.

V is TRBV27 and J is TRBJ2-3; no reliable D call. CDR3 length: 16 residues. The germline CDR1 and CDR2 sequences are MNHEY and SMNVEV (reference sequence). Trimming took off 0 bases at V and 2 bases at J, with 12 bases between the two ends. The CDR3, as DNA: TGTGCCAGCAGTTTATCTGTGGGTAGACACACAGATACGCAGTATTTT. As protein: CASSLSVGRHTDTQYF.

V and J are TRBV9 and TRBJ1-2; D is undetermined. CDR1 is SGDLS, CDR2 YYNGEE, per germline. Deletions cut 1 base from V and 5 bases from J, with 6 bases between. The CDR3 spans 12 residues. The CDR3 loop is CASSVSGYGYTF. The CDR3 coding sequence is TGTGCCAGCAGCGTATCGGGGTATGGCTACACCTTC.

The rearrangement uses TRBV7-3 and TRBJ2-3, with TRBD1 as a possible D gene (6 bases). Germline V gives CDR1 SGHTA, CDR2 FQGTGA. This CDR3 has 14 residues. With 9 bases removed from V and 0 bases from J, the gap between germline ends came to 13 bases. The CDR3 here is CASAGDGSTDTQYF. The CDR3 nucleotides are TGTGCCAGTGCAGGGGACGGAAGCACAGATACGCAGTATTTT.

The count of this clone is one. This rearrangement joins TRBV9 to TRBJ2-2; D call uncertain. V was shortened by 0 bases and J by 3 bases, with 9 bases between the two germline ends. Per germline, CDR1 SGDLS and CDR2 YYNGEE. The CDR3 contains 15 residues. The CDR3 DNA is TGTGCCAGCAGCGTAGCCTTAGTCGACACCGGGGAGCTGTTTTTT. This translates into CASSVALVDTGELFF.

The V gene is TRBV9, the J gene TRBJ2-3; TRBD2 might be the D (6 bases). Germline loops: CDR1 SGDLS, CDR2 YYNGEE. This CDR3 is built from 15 residues. Deletions cut 0 bases from V and 2 bases from J, with 10 bases between. The CDR3 sequence: CASSVVPGDTDTQYF. The CDR3 nucleotides read TGTGCCAGCAGCGTAGTCCCGGGAGACACAGATACGCAGTATTTT. Combining the CDR3 with reference TRBV9 and TRBJ2-3 gives the whole variable domain DSGVTQTPKHLITATGQRVTLRCSPRSGDLSVYWYQQSLDQGLQFLIQYYNGEERAKGNILERFSAQQFPDLHSELNLSSLELGDSALYFCASSVVPGDTDTQYFGPGTRLTVL.